Many counts were recorded for the clone carrying this T cell receptor (beta chain). These data come from a study of T cells in Graves' hyperthyroidism and ophthalmopathy. Trimming pared 0 bases from V and 3 bases from J, leaving 9 bases between. The germline gives CDR1 SGDLS, CDR2 YYNGEE. The CDR3 length is 15 residues. The CDR3 regions of TCR beta were amplified from RNA transcripts. An initial round of RT-PCR targeting the TCR CDR3 relied on the HTBI primer set. TCRdb reanalysed the multiplex PCR reads using MiXCR and keeps one entry per CDR3 protein. In the table there are roughly 500,000 distinct CDR3 sequences, 40% to 55% of which are singletons.

The source material was peripheral blood or thyroid tissue (not recorded which). The J gene is TRBJ2-2, the V gene TRBV9; tentatively, D is TRBD1 or TRBD2 (5 bases each). The clonotype originates from an adult woman with Graves' disease, either hyperthyroidism or ophthalmopathy (not recorded which). CDR3 nucleotide sequence: TGTGCCAGCAGCGTAGACGGGACCTACACCGGGGAGCTGTTTTTT. This encodes CASSVDGTYTGELFF.